This T cell receptor (beta chain) was sequenced during a study of cytotoxic CD8 clonotypes in ibrutinib-treated CLL. Whole-study context: Included were roughly ten relapsed/refractory and about 14 treatment-naive patients, of whom about 18 were IGHV unmutated. Recorded responses included about 25 partial and 2 complete; following median about 68 months, 14 stayed remitted and around twelve progressed. Study-level findings and limits: Sustained-remission and progressing patients had unequal sampling times. Among the clonotypes, public ones were uncommon and contracted or held stable on treatment.

Data came from immunoSEQ multiplex PCR; TCRdb stores just in-frame clones and leaves some out. The top ten hold 20% of the sample, which has roughly 49,000 clones, around 78% seen once. This CDR3 is 14 amino acids long. Trimming pared 2 bases from V and 1 base from J, leaving 8 bases between. In germline, CDR1 is SGHVS, CDR2 FQNEAQ. Worth noting for this clone: The antigen is not known.

This specimen consisted of PBMCs, obtained after 24 months of ibrutinib treatment. The sequence came from a human donor with chronic lymphocytic leukemia. The V and J genes are TRBV7-8 and TRBJ1-1, with D perhaps matching TRBD1 (5 bases). The CDR3 DNA reads TGTGCCAGCAGCTTAATGGGGGGGAACACTGAAGCTTTCTTT. This sequence encodes CASSLMGGNTEAFF.